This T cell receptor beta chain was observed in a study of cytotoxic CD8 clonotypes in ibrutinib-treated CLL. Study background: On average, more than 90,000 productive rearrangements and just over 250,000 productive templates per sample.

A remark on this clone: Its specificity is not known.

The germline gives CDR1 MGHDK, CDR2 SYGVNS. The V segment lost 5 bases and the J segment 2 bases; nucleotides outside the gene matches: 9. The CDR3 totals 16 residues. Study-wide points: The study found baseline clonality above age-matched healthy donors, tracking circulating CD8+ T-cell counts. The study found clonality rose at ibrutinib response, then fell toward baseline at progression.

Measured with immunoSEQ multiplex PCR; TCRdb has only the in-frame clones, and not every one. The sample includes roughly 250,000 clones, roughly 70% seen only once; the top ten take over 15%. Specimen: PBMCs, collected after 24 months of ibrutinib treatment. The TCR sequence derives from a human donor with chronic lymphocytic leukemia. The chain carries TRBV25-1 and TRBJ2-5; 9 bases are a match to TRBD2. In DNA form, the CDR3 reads TGTGCCAGCAGTCTCTCGGGTAGCGGGGGACAAGAGACCCAGTACTTC. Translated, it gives CASSLSGSGGQETQYF.